This record looks at one TCR beta chain sequence and its context. The antigen is not known. The record originates from a study of blood T cells in healthy people across ages. Study observations and caveats: Unsorted PBMC material precluded a definitive naive versus antigen-experienced comparison. Among T cells, TCR beta diversity per million cells dropped roughly linearly as age rose.

Extracted total RNA amounted to at least 5.5 micrograms for each sample. Then a second PCR, running about 6 to 11 cycles, was carried out with a sample-barcoded 5' primer and a J-beta primer mix. MiXCR, run by TCRdb on the 5' RACE reads, gives a single entry per CDR3 protein. The sample consists of roughly 1,800,000 distinct CDR3 sequences, around 48% of them appearing once. CDR1 and CDR2 (germline): DFQATT, SNEGSKA (reference sequence). This CDR3 has 13 residues. Deletions cut 1 base from V and 1 base from J, with 7 bases between. The sequence was collected from a woman aged 40-49 years in good health. What was sequenced was blood. This chain connects TRBV20-1 to TRBJ2-5; unclear D gene. The CDR3 nucleotides are TGCAGTGCTAGAGTGCACAGCCAAGAGACCCAGTACTTC. This translates into CSARVHSQETQYF.